One and the same sample provided the 12 T cell receptor beta chains below, sequenced in a study of T cells in Graves' hyperthyroidism and ophthalmopathy. The CDR3 regions of TCR beta were amplified from RNA transcripts. The primer set for the first-round RT-PCR of the TCR CDR3 was HTBI. TCRdb processed the multiplex PCR reads anew with MiXCR; each CDR3 protein has one entry. The sample carries fewer than 650,000 distinct CDR3 sequences, 12% to 15% recorded once. The sample taken for sequencing was blood. The receptors come from a woman aged 18-30 years with Graves' ophthalmopathy.

The CDR3 protein is CAISEEPSGLYEQYF. The CDR3 region has the DNA TGTGCCATCAGTGAGGAGCCTAGCGGACTCTACGAGCAGTACTTC. This sequence joins TRBV10-3 and TRBJ2-7; 7 nucleotides align to TRBD2. CDR1 and CDR2 (germline): ENHRY, SYGVKD. V shed 2 bases and J 3 bases; nucleotides not matched to a gene: 7. This CDR3 is 15 amino acids long.

This clonotype was seen a few times. The chain joins TRBV4-2 to TRBJ2-4; no firm D call. CDR1 is LGHNA, CDR2 YNFKEQ, per germline. This CDR3 comprises 14 residues. V was pared by 1 base and J by 8 bases, with 12 bases between. The CDR3 nucleotides read TGTGCCAGCAGCCAAGGGGTGGGCCGGGACATTCAGTACTTC. Translation: CASSQGVGRDIQYF.

The table lists this clonotype with a few counts. The CDR3: CASSFGQGDQPQHF. The CDR3 DNA sequence: TGTGCCAGCAGTTTCGGGCAGGGTGATCAGCCCCAGCATTTT. The chain carries TRBV27 and TRBJ1-5, with D maybe TRBD1 (5 bases). Trimming took 3 bases from V and 5 from J, leaving 11 bases between them. This CDR3 is 14 amino acids long. Germline CDR1 is MNHEY and CDR2 is SMNVEV (reference sequence).

This clonotype has ten or more counts. The chain combines TRBV27 with TRBJ2-1; possible D gene TRBD2, 5 bases. V lost 5 bases, J lost 10 bases, and 24 bases lay in between. Germline V lookup: CDR1 MNHEY, CDR2 SMNVEV (reference sequence). This CDR3 has 16 residues. The CDR3 DNA reads as TGTGCCAGCAGTAAAGAGGGAAGGCTCCCGGTTGGGGAGCAGTTCTTC. This translates into CASSKEGRLPVGEQFF.

In this sample, this clonotype turned up many times. The chain carries TRBV6-2 or TRBV6-3 and TRBJ1-1; the D is unclear. Trimming took 0 bases from V and 5 from J, leaving 13 bases between them. The CDR3 sequence is 15 residues long. Per germline, CDR1 MNHEY and CDR2 SVGEGT. In nucleotides, the CDR3 is TGTGCCAGCAGTTACTCTTCACTGTGGCGGACTGAAGCTTTCTTT. This encodes CASSYSSLWRTEAFF.

As concerns this clonotype: This may come from a read error, since a much larger clone is one base off. The chain has TRBV2 and TRBJ2-1; TRBD1 matches at 10 bases. Germline V CDR1 and CDR2: SNHLY, FYNNEI. The CDR3 is made up of 14 amino acids. As DNA, the CDR3 is TGTGGCAGCAGTGACAGGGGGCGTGGGAATGAGCAGTTCTTC. Translating it yields CGSSDRGRGNEQFF.

This clonotype occurred many times. The chain couples TRBV6-1 to TRBJ2-7, with D maybe TRBD1 (5 bases). CDR3 length equals 14 residues. Germline assignment: CDR1 MNHNS and CDR2 SASEGT. Trimming removed 6 bases from V and 3 bases from J, with 15 bases in between. The CDR3 sequence: CASSPSQGHYEQYF. CDR3 sequence (DNA): TGTGCCAGCAGCCCGAGTCAGGGCCACTACGAGCAGTACTTC.

This clonotype was detected ten times or more. The J gene is TRBJ1-2, the V gene TRBV7-9, with 7 nucleotides matching TRBD1. Germline CDR1 is SEHNR and CDR2 is FQNEAQ (reference sequence). Germline trimming cut 4 bases from V and 8 bases from J; bases unmatched to any gene: 19. The CDR3 extends over 17 amino acids. CDR3 residues: CASSSHSQTGRNQGYTF. As DNA, the CDR3 is TGTGCCAGCAGCTCCCATTCGCAGACAGGGAGGAATCAAGGCTACACCTTC.

This clonotype has a handful of counts. V is TRBV19 and J is TRBJ2-3; 7 nucleotides align to TRBD2. CDR1 LNHDA and CDR2 SQIVND come from the germline V gene (reference sequence). The CDR3 totals 18 residues. Trimming cost V 3 bases and J 3 bases; bases outside gene matches: 15. For the CDR3, the DNA is TGTGCCAGTAGTATTTATTTTTGGCGGGAGAAGGGGACAGATACGCAGTATTTT. Its translation is CASSIYFWREKGTDTQYF.

This clonotype was detected only a few times. The junction and the germline gene differ at one end; a read error may be behind it. The V and J genes are TRBV9 and TRBJ2-1, with D perhaps TRBD2 (6 bases). Germline V CDR1 and CDR2: SGDLS, YYNGEE. This CDR3 has 13 residues. The CDR3: CDSSVAASSEQFF. The CDR3 region has the DNA TGTGACAGCAGCGTAGCGGCTAGCAGCGAGCAGTTCTTC.

The CDR3 DNA is TGTGCCATCAGTGAGTCGAATAGGAACTATGGCTACACCTTC. It encodes CAISESNRNYGYTF. This chain joins TRBV10-3 and TRBJ1-2, with unresolved D. V lost 0 bases, J lost 2 bases, and 7 bases lay in between. This CDR3 region has 14 residues. Germline V gives CDR1 ENHRY, CDR2 SYGVKD.

This clonotype was observed a handful of times. The chain is built from TRBV19 and TRBJ2-7; 7 bases agree with TRBD1. The germline gives CDR1 LNHDA, CDR2 SQIVND (reference sequence). The V segment lost 0 bases and the J segment 0 bases; nucleotides outside the gene matches: 8. This CDR3 has 17 residues. CDR3 sequence reads: CASSIDRVGTDSYEQYF. CDR3 bases: TGTGCCAGTAGTATAGATCGCGTGGGGACAGACTCCTACGAGCAGTACTTC.